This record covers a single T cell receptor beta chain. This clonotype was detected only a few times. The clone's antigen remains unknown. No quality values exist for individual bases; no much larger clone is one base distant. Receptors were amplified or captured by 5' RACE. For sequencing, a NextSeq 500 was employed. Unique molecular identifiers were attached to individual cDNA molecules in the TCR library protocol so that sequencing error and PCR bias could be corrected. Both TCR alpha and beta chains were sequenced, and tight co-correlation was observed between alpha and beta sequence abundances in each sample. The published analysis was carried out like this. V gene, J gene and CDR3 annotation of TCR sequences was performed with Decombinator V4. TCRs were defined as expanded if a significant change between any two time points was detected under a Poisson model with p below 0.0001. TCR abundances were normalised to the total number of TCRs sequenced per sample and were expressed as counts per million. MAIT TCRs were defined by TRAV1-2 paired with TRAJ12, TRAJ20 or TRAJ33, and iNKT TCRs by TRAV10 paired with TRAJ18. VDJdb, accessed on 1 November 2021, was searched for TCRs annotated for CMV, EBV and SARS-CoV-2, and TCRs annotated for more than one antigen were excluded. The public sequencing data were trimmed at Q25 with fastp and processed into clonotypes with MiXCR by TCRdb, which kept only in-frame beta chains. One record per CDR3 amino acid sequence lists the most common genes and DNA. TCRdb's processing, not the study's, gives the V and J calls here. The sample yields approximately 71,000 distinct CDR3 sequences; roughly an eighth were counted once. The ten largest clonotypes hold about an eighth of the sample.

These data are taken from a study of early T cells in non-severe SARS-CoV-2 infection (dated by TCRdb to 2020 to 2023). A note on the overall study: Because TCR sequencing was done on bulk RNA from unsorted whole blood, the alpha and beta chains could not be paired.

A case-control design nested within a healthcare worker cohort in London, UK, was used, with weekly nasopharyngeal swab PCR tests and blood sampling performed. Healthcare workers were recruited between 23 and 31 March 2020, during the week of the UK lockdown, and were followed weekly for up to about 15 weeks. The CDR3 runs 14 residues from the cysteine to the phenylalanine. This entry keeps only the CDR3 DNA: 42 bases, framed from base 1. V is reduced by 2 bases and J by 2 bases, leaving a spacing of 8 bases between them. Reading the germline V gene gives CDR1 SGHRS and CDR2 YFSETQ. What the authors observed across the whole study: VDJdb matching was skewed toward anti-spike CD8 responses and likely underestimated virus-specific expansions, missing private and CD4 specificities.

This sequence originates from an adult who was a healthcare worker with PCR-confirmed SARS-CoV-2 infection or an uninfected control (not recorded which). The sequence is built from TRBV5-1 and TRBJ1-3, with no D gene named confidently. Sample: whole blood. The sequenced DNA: TGCGCCAGCAGCTTCGGGATAGCTGGAAACACCATATATTTT. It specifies CASSFGIAGNTIYF.